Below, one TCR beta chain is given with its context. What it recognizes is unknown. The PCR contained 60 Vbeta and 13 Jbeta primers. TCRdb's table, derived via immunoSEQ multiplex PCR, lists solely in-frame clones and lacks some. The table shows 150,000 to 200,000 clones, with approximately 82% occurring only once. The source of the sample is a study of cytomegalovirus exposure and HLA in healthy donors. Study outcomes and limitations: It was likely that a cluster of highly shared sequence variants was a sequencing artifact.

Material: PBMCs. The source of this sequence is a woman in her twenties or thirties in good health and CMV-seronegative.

CDR3 nucleotides: TGTGCCAGCAGCGTCACGTCTGGCTCCTCCTACAATGAGCAGTTCTTC. This translates into CASSVTSGSSYNEQFF. The chain recombines TRBV9 with TRBJ2-1, with unresolved D. The germline gives CDR1 SGDLS, CDR2 YYNGEE. The CDR3 spans 16 residues. V shed 2 bases and J shed 0 bases, with 12 bases lying between them.